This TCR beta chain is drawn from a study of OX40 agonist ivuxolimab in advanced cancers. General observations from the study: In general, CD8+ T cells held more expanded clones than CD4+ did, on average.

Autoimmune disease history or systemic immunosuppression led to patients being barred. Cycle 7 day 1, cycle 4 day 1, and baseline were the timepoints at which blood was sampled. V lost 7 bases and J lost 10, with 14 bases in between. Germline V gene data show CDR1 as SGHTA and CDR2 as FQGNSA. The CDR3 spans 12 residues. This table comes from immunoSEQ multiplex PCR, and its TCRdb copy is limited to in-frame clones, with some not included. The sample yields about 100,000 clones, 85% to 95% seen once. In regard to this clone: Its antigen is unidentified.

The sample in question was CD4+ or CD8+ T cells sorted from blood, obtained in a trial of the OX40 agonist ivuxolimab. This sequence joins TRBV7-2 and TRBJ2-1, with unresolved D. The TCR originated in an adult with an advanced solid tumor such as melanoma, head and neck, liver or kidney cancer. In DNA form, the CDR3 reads TGTGCCAGCACCCCGAAGGCCGGGGAGCAGTTCTTC. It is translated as CASTPKAGEQFF.